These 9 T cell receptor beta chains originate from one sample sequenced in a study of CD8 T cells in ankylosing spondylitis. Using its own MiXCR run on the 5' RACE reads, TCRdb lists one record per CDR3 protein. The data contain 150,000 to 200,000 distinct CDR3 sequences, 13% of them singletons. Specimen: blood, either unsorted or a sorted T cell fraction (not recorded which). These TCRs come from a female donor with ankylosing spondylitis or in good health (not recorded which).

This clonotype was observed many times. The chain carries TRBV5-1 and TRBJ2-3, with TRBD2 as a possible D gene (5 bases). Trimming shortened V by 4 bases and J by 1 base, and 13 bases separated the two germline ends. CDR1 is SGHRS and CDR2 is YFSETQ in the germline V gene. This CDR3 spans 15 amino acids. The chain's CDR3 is CASSLREQRTDTQYF. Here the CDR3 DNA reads TGCGCCAGCAGCCTTCGGGAACAGCGCACAGATACGCAGTATTTT.

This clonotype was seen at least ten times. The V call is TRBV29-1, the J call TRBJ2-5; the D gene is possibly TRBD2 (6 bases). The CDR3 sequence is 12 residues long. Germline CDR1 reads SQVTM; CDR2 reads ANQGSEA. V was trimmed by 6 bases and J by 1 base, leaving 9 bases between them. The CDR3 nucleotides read TGCAGCGTCGGACTACCCCAAGAGACCCAGTACTTC. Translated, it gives CSVGLPQETQYF.

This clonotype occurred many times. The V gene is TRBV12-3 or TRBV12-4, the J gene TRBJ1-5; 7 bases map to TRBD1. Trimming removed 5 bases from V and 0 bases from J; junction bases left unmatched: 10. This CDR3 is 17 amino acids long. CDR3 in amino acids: CASSRTTGEYSNQPQHF. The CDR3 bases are TGTGCCAGCAGTCGGACAACAGGGGAGTATAGCAATCAGCCCCAGCATTTT.

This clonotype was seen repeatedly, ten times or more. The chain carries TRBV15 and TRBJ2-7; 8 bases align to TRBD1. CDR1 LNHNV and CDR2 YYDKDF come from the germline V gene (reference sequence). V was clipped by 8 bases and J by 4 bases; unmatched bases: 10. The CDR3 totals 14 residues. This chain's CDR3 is CATGADRGSYEQYF. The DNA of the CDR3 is TGTGCCACCGGAGCAGACAGGGGTTCATACGAGCAGTACTTC.

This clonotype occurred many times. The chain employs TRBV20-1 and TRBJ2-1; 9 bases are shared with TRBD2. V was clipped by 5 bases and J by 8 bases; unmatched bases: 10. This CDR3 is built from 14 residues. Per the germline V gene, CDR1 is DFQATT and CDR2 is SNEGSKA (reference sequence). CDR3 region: CSAASGTVKDEQFF. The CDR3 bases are TGCAGTGCTGCTAGCGGGACCGTAAAAGATGAGCAGTTCTTC.

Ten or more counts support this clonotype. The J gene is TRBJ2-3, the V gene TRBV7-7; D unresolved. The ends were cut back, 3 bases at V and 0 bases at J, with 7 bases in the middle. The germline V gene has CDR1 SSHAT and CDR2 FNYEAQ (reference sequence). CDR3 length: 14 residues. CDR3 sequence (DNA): TGTGCCAGCAGCTTCTCCCATAGCACAGATACGCAGTATTTT. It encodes CASSFSHSTDTQYF.

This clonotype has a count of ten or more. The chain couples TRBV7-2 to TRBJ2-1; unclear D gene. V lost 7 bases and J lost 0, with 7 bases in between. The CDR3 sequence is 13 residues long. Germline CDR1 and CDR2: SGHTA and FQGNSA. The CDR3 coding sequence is TGTGCCAGCACTAGGGACTCCTACAATGAGCAGTTCTTC. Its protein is CASTRDSYNEQFF.

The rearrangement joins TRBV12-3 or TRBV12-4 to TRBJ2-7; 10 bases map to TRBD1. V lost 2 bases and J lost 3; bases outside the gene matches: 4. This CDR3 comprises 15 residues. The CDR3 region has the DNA TGTGCCAGCAGTTTATCCCGGGACAGGGGCTACGAGCAGTACTTC. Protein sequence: CASSLSRDRGYEQYF.

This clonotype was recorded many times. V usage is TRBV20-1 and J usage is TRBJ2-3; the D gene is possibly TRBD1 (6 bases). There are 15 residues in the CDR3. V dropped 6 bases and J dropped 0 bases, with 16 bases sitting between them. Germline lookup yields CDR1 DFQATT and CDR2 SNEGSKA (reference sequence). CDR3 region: CSAARGGASTDTQYF. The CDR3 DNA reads TGCAGTGCCGCCAGGGGCGGTGCTAGCACAGATACGCAGTATTTT.